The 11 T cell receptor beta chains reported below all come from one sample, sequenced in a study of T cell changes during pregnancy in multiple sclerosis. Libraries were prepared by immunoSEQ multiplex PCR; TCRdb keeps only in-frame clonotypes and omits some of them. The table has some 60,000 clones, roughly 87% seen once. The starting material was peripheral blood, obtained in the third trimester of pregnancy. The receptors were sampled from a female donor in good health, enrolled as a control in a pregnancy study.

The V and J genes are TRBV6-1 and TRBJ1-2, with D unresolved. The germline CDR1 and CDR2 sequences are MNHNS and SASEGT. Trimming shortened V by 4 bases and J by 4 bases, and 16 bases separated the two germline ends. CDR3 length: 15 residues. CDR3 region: CASSASRESPYGYTF. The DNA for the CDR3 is TGTGCCAGCAGTGCAAGCCGGGAAAGCCCCTATGGCTACACCTTC.

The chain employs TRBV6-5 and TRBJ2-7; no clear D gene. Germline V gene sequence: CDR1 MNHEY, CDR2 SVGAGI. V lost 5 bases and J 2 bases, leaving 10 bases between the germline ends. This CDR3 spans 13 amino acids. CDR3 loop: CASSPTGPYEQYF. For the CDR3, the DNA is TGTGCCAGCAGTCCCACCGGTCCCTACGAGCAGTACTTC.

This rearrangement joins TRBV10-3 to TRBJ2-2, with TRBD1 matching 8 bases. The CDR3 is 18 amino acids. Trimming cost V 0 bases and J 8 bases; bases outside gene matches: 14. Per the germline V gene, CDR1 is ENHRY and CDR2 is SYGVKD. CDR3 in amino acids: CAISESGGSQGALGELFF. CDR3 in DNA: TGTGCCATCAGTGAGTCCGGAGGGAGCCAGGGGGCATTGGGGGAGCTGTTTTTT.

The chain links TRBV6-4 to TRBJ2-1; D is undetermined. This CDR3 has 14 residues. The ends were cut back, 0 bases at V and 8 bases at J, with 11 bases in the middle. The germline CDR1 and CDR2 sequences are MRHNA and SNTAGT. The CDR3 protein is CASSDSMRFDEQFF. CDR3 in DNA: TGTGCCAGCAGTGACTCGATGAGGTTTGATGAGCAGTTCTTC.

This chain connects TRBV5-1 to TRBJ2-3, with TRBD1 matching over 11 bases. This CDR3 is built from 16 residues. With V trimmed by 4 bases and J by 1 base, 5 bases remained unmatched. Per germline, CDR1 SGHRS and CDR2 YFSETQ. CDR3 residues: CASSAGQGAGTDTQYF. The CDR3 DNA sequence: TGCGCCAGCAGCGCCGGACAGGGGGCCGGCACAGATACGCAGTATTTT.

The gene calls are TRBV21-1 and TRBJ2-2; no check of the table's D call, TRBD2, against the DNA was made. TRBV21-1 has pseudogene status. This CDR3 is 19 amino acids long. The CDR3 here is CASNADRELAGEDNGELFF. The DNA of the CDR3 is TGTGCCAGCAACGCAGACAGGGAGCTAGCGGGAGAGGACAACGGGGAGCTGTTTTTT.

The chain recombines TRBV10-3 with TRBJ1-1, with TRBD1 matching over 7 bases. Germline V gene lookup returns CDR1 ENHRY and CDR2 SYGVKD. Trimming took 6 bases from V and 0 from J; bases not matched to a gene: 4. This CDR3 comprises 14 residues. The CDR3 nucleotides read TGTGCCATCAGATTACAGGGGATGAACACTGAAGCTTTCTTT. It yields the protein CAIRLQGMNTEAFF.

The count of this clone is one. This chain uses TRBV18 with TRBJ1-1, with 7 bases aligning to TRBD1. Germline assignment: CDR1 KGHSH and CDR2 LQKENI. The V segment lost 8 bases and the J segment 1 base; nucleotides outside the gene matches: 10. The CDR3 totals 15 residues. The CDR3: CASVTTGAKNTEAFF. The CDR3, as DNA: TGTGCCAGCGTAACAACAGGGGCGAAGAACACTGAAGCTTTCTTT.

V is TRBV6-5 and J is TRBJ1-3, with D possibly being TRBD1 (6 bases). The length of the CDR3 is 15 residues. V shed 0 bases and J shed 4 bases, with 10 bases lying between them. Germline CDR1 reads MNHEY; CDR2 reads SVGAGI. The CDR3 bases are TGTGCCAGCAGTTACTCCAGGGGATTGGGAAACACCATATATTTT. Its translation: CASSYSRGLGNTIYF.

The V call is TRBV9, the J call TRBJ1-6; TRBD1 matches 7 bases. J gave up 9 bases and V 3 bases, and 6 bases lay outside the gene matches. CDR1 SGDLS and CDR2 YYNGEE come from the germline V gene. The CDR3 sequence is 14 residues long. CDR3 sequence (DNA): TGTGCCAGCAGCGCGGGGCAGGGGGGTTCACCCCTCCACTTT. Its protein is CASSAGQGGSPLHF.

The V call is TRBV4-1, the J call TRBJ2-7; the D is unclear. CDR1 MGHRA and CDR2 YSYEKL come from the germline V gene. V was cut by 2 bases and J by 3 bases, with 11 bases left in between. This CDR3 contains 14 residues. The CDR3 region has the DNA TGCGCCAGCAGCCAACTGACTCGTAACTACGAGCAGTACTTC. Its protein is CASSQLTRNYEQYF.